The clone carrying this TCR beta chain was counted ten times or more. The antigen is undetermined. Unsorted bulk tissue of about 20-32 mg yielded co-extracted RNA and DNA. Germline assignment: CDR1 MDHEN and CDR2 SYDVKM. V was clipped by 1 base and J by 0 bases, with 16 bases between them. This CDR3 contains 18 residues. This sample was included in a study of tumor-infiltrating lymphocytes in primary liver carcinoma. For the study at large: Aged between 30 and 69 years, the patients were men and women.

Study outcomes and limitations: For tumor-adjacent and tumor-blood pairs, overlap was less than that seen for tumor region pairs. Tumors significantly exceeded blood in top-250-clone fraction (p = 0.039). No more than about 8-24% of top clones could be seen in all five tumor regions.

Researchers generated TCR beta cDNA from around 510 ng of total RNA, relying on a constant-region primer. Generation of the TCR beta libraries relied on three nested multiplex PCR rounds using slightly modified ARM-PCR. The two initial PCR rounds, nine to eleven cycles each, used TRBV1-TRBV30 forward and C-beta reverse primers. TCRdb itself ran the multiplex PCR reads through MiXCR, one entry per CDR3 protein. The sample has some 100,000 distinct CDR3 sequences, approximately 70% seen once. The sample taken for sequencing was liver tumor tissue from sampling region 2. Subset described: tumor region T2, inferior pole. This clonotype was obtained from a woman aged 60 to 75 with primary liver carcinoma and hepatitis B virus infection. The gene calls are TRBV28 and TRBJ1-5, with D possibly TRBD1 on 5 matching bases. Written as DNA, the CDR3 is TGTGCCAGCAGTTTATTTTCGGGGGTTAAGGGTAGCAATCAGCCCCAGCATTTT. Protein sequence: CASSLFSGVKGSNQPQHF.